The clone carrying this T cell receptor (beta chain) came up once. Its antigen is as yet unknown. Germline CDR1 is SGHTA and CDR2 is FQGNSA. The CDR3 is 16 amino acids. Trimming stripped 1 base from V and 2 bases from J, with 15 bases between. This entry comes from a study of PD-1 blockade in classical Hodgkin lymphoma. The study, taken as a whole, reports: At baseline, newly diagnosed patients reportedly showed less TCR diversity than healthy donors.

Only in-frame clones appear in the TCRdb table, and some are missing; sequencing was by immunoSEQ multiplex PCR. The top ten hold 20% to 25% of the sample, which has approximately 20,000 clones, around three quarters seen once. Time point in this sample: cycle 4 day 1 (C4D1), after 6 weeks of nivolumab. Each and every patient relapsed after autologous stem cell transplantation, and patients got differing brentuximab vedotin exposure. The material was peripheral blood mononuclear cells (PBMCs), obtained before the fourth cycle of nivolumab. The clonotype comes from a human donor with classical Hodgkin lymphoma. The V call is TRBV7-2, the J call TRBJ2-7; possibly TRBD1 for D (5 bases). CDR3 sequence reads: CASSLEVGATTYEQYV. Written as DNA, the CDR3 is TGTGCCAGCAGCTTAGAGGTAGGGGCCACTACCTACGAGCAGTACGTC.